This T cell receptor (beta chain) was captured by sequencing in a study of control samples from healthy donors and cancer patients. Losses at the gene ends were 3 bases for V and 2 bases for J; bases not matched to a gene: 7. The CDR3 totals 16 residues. Germline CDR1 is KGHSH and CDR2 is LQKENI. Measured with immunoSEQ multiplex PCR; TCRdb has only the in-frame clones, and not every one. Among approximately 140,000 clones listed, around 90% were seen once. This rearrangement joins TRBV18 to TRBJ2-5; 9 nucleotides match TRBD1. The sequence was collected from a man aged 18-30 years in good health. Material: blood. This CDR3 reads CASSPVGTGTQETQYF. In DNA form, the CDR3 reads TGTGCCAGCTCACCGGTTGGGACAGGGACTCAAGAGACCCAGTACTTC.